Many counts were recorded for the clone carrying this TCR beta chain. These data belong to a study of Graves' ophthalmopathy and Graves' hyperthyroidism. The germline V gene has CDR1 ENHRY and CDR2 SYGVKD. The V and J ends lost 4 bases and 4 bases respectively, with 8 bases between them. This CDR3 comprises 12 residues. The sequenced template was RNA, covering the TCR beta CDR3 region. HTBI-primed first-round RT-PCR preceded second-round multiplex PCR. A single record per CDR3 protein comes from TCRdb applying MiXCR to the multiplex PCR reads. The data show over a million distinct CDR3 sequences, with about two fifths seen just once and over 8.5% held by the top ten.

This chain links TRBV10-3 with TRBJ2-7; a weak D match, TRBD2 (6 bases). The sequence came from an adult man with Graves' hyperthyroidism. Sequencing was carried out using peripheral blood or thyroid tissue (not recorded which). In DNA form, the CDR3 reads TGTGCCATCAGTGGACTAGGTTACGAGCAGTACTTC. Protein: CAISGLGYEQYF.